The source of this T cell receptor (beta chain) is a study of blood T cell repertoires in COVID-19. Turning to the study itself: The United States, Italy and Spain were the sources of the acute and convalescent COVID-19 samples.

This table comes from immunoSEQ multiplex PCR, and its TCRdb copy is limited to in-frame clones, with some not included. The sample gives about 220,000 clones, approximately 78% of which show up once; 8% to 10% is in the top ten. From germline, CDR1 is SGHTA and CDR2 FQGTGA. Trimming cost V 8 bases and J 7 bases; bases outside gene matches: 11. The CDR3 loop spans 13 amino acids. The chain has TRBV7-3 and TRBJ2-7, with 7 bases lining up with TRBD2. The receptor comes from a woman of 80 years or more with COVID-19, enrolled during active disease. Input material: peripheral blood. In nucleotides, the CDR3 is TGTGCCAGCCGGATAAGGACTAGTGGGGAGCAGTACTTC. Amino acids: CASRIRTSGEQYF.